Below are 5 T cell receptor beta chains sequenced from a single sample in a study of blood T cell repertoires in COVID-19. Produced via immunoSEQ multiplex PCR; TCRdb's table is partial and in-frame only. The profile shows about 20,000 clones, approximately 85% of them singletons. Sequenced input: peripheral blood. These receptors were collected from a man older than 75 with acute or convalescent COVID-19.

There are a few counts of this clone. The rearrangement uses TRBV7-2 and TRBJ1-5, with D unclear. In germline, CDR1 is SGHTA, CDR2 FQGNSA. The CDR3 runs to 13 residues. Trimming took off 0 bases at V and 9 bases at J, with 9 bases between the two ends. CDR3 sequence (DNA): TGTGCCAGCAGCTTAGCGGGCCCCTCGCCCCAGCATTTT. It yields the protein CASSLAGPSPQHF.

This clone was recorded once. V and J are TRBV10-3 and TRBJ2-7; D possibly corresponds to TRBD1 (6 bases). Germline V CDR1 and CDR2: ENHRY, SYGVKD. The V and J ends lost 6 bases and 5 bases respectively, with 11 bases between them. This CDR3 region has 12 residues. The CDR3 sequence: CAISRGTHEQYV. Here the CDR3 DNA reads TGTGCCATCAGCAGGGGTACCCACGAGCAGTACGTC.

This clone was counted between two and nine times. The chain uses TRBV9 and TRBJ1-1, with D tentatively TRBD1 (6 bases). V shed 4 bases and J shed 1 base, with 11 bases lying between them. The CDR3 length is 14 residues. The germline V gene has CDR1 SGDLS and CDR2 YYNGEE. The CDR3 is CASSSRTANTEAFF. The CDR3 DNA is TGTGCCAGCAGCTCCAGGACAGCGAACACTGAAGCTTTCTTT.

The CDR3 DNA is TGTGCCAGCAGCCCTGTCGGCAGGGGGCGAGACAAACTGTTTTTT. It translates to CASSPVGRGRDKLFF. This chain uses TRBV7-2 with TRBJ1-4, with 8 nucleotides matching TRBD1. After removal of 5 bases from V and 11 bases from J, the junction contained 13 bases not matched to a gene. CDR3 length equals 15 residues. CDR1 and CDR2 from the germline V gene are SGHTA and FQGNSA.

This clone was picked up a small number of times. The chain links TRBV7-2 to TRBJ1-3, with D perhaps TRBD1 (6 bases). The germline V and J ends were trimmed by 2 bases and 0 bases, with 17 bases remaining between them. This CDR3 has 18 residues. Looked up from germline, CDR1 is SGHTA and CDR2 is FQGNSA. The CDR3 DNA is TGTGCCAGCAGCTTATTCTATACAGGGACCAGCTCTGGAAACACCATATATTTT. Its protein product is CASSLFYTGTSSGNTIYF. Full variable domain (rest looked up from reference TRBV7-2 and TRBJ1-3): GAGVSQSPSNKVTEKGKDVELRCDPISGHTALYWYRQSLGQGLEFLIYFQGNSAPDKSGLPSDRFSAERTGGSVSTLTIQRTQQEDSAVYLCASSLFYTGTSSGNTIYFGEGSWLTVV.